This T cell receptor beta chain is from a study of spatial heterogeneity in lung cancer. The wider study: Raw sequencing reads included, on average, more than 8.5 appearances of each unique TCR and UMI combination. Overall study findings and caveats: In blood, ubiquitous expanded tumor TCRs appeared more at resection than follow-up.

Time point in this sample: sample taken at primary tumor resection. Tumor, nontumor lung or frozen PBMC supplied whole RNA, sequenced without sorting. Samples came from approximately 65 TRACERx patients with untreated early-stage lung cancer. The V gene's germline CDR1 is SGHTA and CDR2 FQGNSA. The CDR3 length is 14 residues. With V trimmed by 1 base and J by 2 bases, 0 bases remained unmatched. The library protocol tagged each TCR cDNA with a unique molecular identifier. TCRdb re-called the 5' RACE reads with MiXCR, one entry per CDR3 protein. This sample yields about 26,000 distinct CDR3 sequences, of which roughly 13% are seen a single time; around 23% belongs to the top ten. This clonotype was counted a few times. Its target is unknown.

The clonotype was recovered from a female donor with early-stage non-small cell lung cancer. The material was PBMCs, obtained at surgery. This chain joins TRBV7-2 and TRBJ2-7; 9 bases map to TRBD1. The CDR3 sequence is CASSLGTGAYEQYF. In nucleotides, the CDR3 is TGTGCCAGCAGCTTAGGGACAGGGGCCTACGAGCAGTACTTC.